This is a list of T cell receptor beta chains from one sample in a study of cytomegalovirus exposure and HLA in healthy donors. The method was immunoSEQ multiplex PCR; TCRdb's version includes in-frame clones alone and lacks a portion of them. The data hold about 300,000 clones, with more than 80% observed a single time. Sequencing input: PBMCs. These receptors originate from a man in his forties or fifties in good health and CMV-seropositive. CDR3s include the opening cysteine and the closing phenylalanine or tryptophan. The order of the fields is V gene, D gene, clone size, J gene, CDR3 protein, CDR3 DNA. A D gene is named only where the DNA matches it firmly. Only some rows state a clone size, as once, few, many or a class for expanded clones.

TRBV13	TRBD2	few	TRBJ2-7	CASSTGLAGYEQYF	TGTGCCAGCAGCACGGGACTAGCGGGGTACGAGCAGTACTTC
TRBV7-9	TRBD1	once	TRBJ1-1	CASSLGQGEAFF	TGTGCCAGCAGCTTAGGACAGGGCGAAGCTTTCTTT
TRBV29-1	TRBD1	NA	TRBJ2-7	CSVAGQSSYEQYF	TGCAGCGTTGCGGGACAGAGCTCCTACGAGCAGTACTTC
TRBV28	TRBD1	NA	TRBJ2-5	CASSFFRTGGETQYF	TGTGCCAGCAGTTTTTTCAGGACAGGGGGGGAGACCCAGTACTTC
TRBV4-2	NA	NA	TRBJ2-5	CASSQDQAEGETQYF	TGTGCCAGCAGCCAAGATCAAGCGGAGGGGGAGACCCAGTACTTC
TRBV4-3	TRBD2	NA	TRBJ2-2	CASSQEPAGENTGELFF	TGCGCCAGCAGCCAAGAGCCGGCGGGAGAGAACACCGGGGAGCTGTTTTTT
TRBV5-1	NA	many	TRBJ2-7	CASSLAGTPLDEQYF	TGCGCCAGCAGCTTGGCCGGGACTCCCTTGGACGAGCAGTACTTC
TRBV5-1	TRBD2	NA	TRBJ2-1	CASRVAGGYNEQFF	TGCGCCAGCAGGGTAGCGGGTGGTTACAATGAGCAGTTCTTC
TRBV5-1	TRBD2	NA	TRBJ2-1	CASSYIAGVGTYNEQFF	TGCGCCAGCAGCTATATAGCGGGAGTGGGCACCTACAATGAGCAGTTCTTC
TRBV6-4	NA	NA	TRBJ2-1	CASSEWAMTSSYNEQFF	TGTGCCAGCAGTGAGTGGGCCATGACTAGCTCCTACAATGAGCAGTTCTTC
TRBV19	TRBD1	NA	TRBJ2-3	CASSLDRGADTQYF	TGTGCCAGTAGTCTCGACAGGGGGGCGGATACGCAGTATTTT
TRBV11-2	TRBD1	NA	TRBJ1-1	CASSLGTGPTEAFF	TGTGCCAGCAGCTTAGGGACAGGGCCCACTGAAGCTTTCTTT
TRBV7-3	TRBD2	once	TRBJ2-1	CASSLQGSGRDEQFF	TGTGCCAGCAGCCTGCAAGGTAGCGGGAGAGATGAGCAGTTCTTC
TRBV18	NA	NA	TRBJ1-4	CASSPQGGVTNEKLFF	TGTGCCAGCTCACCACAGGGGGGGGTTACTAATGAAAAACTGTTTTTT
TRBV2	TRBD2	NA	TRBJ2-4	CASSEVAGGPSIQYF	TGTGCCAGCAGTGAAGTAGCGGGAGGGCCGTCCATTCAGTACTTC
TRBV6-1	TRBD2	few	TRBJ2-7	CASSNSAGGEQYF	TGTGCCAGCAGTAATTCGGCGGGGGGCGAGCAGTACTTC
TRBV2	NA	NA	TRBJ2-7	CASRGDSYEQYF	TGTGCCAGCAGAGGGGACTCCTACGAGCAGTACTTC
TRBV9	NA	NA	TRBJ2-1	CASSAQQGHEQFF	TGTGCCAGCAGCGCTCAACAGGGCCATGAGCAGTTCTTC
TRBV5-4	NA	NA	TRBJ2-7	CASSPPRARGSSYEQYF	TGTGCCAGCAGTCCGCCGAGGGCCAGGGGTAGCTCCTACGAGCAGTACTTC
TRBV5-1	NA	NA	TRBJ1-6	CASSLQGNYNSPLHF	TGCGCCAGCAGCTTACAGGGCAACTATAATTCACCCCTCCACTTT
TRBV19	TRBD1	NA	TRBJ2-1	CASREPGQSDNEQFF	TGTGCCAGTAGGGAACCGGGACAGTCCGACAATGAGCAGTTCTTC
TRBV6-1	TRBD2	NA	TRBJ2-7	CASSETSGRIYEQYF	TGTGCCAGCAGTGAAACTAGCGGGAGGATCTACGAGCAGTACTTC
TRBV7-4	NA	NA	TRBJ2-7	CASSLKQRQSSYEQYF	TGTGCCAGCAGCTTAAAACAGCGACAGAGCTCCTACGAGCAGTACTTC
TRBV2	TRBD1	NA	TRBJ1-4	CASRGDRGVTEKLFF	TGTGCCAGCAGGGGGGACAGGGGCGTGACTGAAAAACTGTTTTTT
TRBV30	TRBD1	NA	TRBJ1-5	CAWSTWGDRVQPQHF	TGTGCCTGGAGTACATGGGGAGACAGGGTTCAGCCCCAGCATTTT
TRBV28	NA	NA	TRBJ1-3	CASSFQPGSGNTIYF	TGTGCCAGCAGTTTTCAACCAGGCTCTGGAAACACCATATATTTT
TRBV25-1	TRBD2	NA	TRBJ2-7	CASSEYGGRGGEQYF	TGTGCCAGCAGTGAATATGGGGGGCGCGGGGGGGAGCAGTACTTC
TRBV28	NA	NA	TRBJ2-7	CASRRGGTLYEQYF	TGTGCCAGCAGAAGGGGGGGAACCCTCTACGAGCAGTACTTC
TRBV9	NA	NA	TRBJ2-1	CASSVSRGTYNEQFF	TGTGCCAGCAGCGTCTCCAGGGGAACCTACAATGAGCAGTTCTTC
TRBV6-1	NA	few	TRBJ1-1	CASSEAWQLNTEAFF	TGTGCCAGCAGTGAAGCCTGGCAGTTGAACACTGAAGCTTTCTTT
TRBV4-2	TRBD1	few	TRBJ1-1	CASSIRQGDNTEAFF	TGTGCCAGCAGCATCAGACAGGGGGATAACACTGAAGCTTTCTTT